These T cell receptor beta chains were read from a single sample in a study of blood T cell repertoires in COVID-19. Measured with immunoSEQ multiplex PCR; TCRdb has only the in-frame clones, and not every one. The sample contains 200,000 to 250,000 clones, 86% of which appear only once. Sequencing was performed on PBMCs or T cells enriched from blood (not recorded which). Every receptor here comes from a middle-aged man who had recovered from COVID-19. Both conserved end residues are part of each CDR3. Fields, in order: CDR3 length, J gene, D gene, clone size, V gene, CDR3 protein, CDR3 DNA. A D gene is named only where the DNA matches it firmly. Clone size is shown for a subset of rows, as once, few, many or a class of expanded clone.

>18|TRBJ2-1|TRBD2|NA|TRBV15
CATSRPAGLAGTYNEQFF
TGTGCCACCAGCAGACCGGCCGGACTAGCGGGAACCTACAATGAGCAGTTCTTC
>10|TRBJ2-1|NA|few|TRBV29-1
CSVESRWQFF
TGCAGCGTTGAATCCCGGTGGCAGTTCTTC
>13|TRBJ1-1|TRBD1|NA|TRBV4-1
CASSRGTGPEAFF
TGCGCCAGCAGCCGCGGGACAGGGCCTGAAGCTTTCTTT
>14|TRBJ2-3|NA|NA|TRBV5-1
CASSLWANTDTQYF
TGCGCCAGCAGCTTATGGGCCAACACAGATACGCAGTATTTT
>12|TRBJ1-5|NA|NA|TRBV12-3/TRBV12-4
CASRESADLQHF
TGTGCCAGCAGGGAGTCGGCAGATCTCCAGCATTTT
>14|TRBJ2-1|NA|few|TRBV5-1
CASATQLGYNEQFF
TGCGCCAGCGCAACTCAACTAGGCTACAATGAGCAGTTCTTC
>17|TRBJ1-6|TRBD1|few|TRBV6-4
CASNGVSTRDSESPLHF
TGTGCCAGCAATGGGGTGTCGACCCGGGACAGCGAGTCACCCCTCCACTTT
>18|TRBJ2-7|TRBD1|NA|TRBV27
CASNPGQGPPSPSYEQYF
TGTGCCAGCAACCCGGGACAGGGGCCGCCCTCCCCCTCCTACGAGCAGTACTTC
>15|TRBJ1-2|NA|NA|TRBV13
CASSLGGVGRDGYTF
TGTGCCAGCAGCCTAGGCGGGGTAGGGCGGGATGGCTACACCTTC
>14|TRBJ1-4|TRBD1|NA|TRBV27
CASSRQGGGEKLFF
TGTGCCAGCAGCCGACAGGGGGGGGGCGAAAAACTGTTTTTT
>17|TRBJ2-3|NA|NA|TRBV7-9
CASSLGTSGPSTDTQYF
TGTGCCAGCAGCTTAGGGACTTCCGGGCCTAGCACAGATACGCAGTATTTT
>14|TRBJ1-1|NA|NA|TRBV7-9
CATPMTAVNTEAFF
TGTGCCACCCCCATGACAGCAGTGAACACTGAAGCTTTCTTT
>16|TRBJ2-5|NA|once|TRBV11-2
CASSSLRRGVGETQYF
TGTGCCAGCAGCTCCCTGCGTCGGGGAGTAGGAGAGACCCAGTACTTC
>13|TRBJ2-5|NA|NA|TRBV27
CASRTQGRETQYF
TGTGCCAGCAGGACACAGGGAAGGGAGACCCAGTACTTC
>15|TRBJ2-3|NA|NA|TRBV7-2
CASSSLAASTDTQYF
TGTGCCAGCAGCTCGTTAGCGGCTAGCACAGATACGCAGTATTTT
>13|TRBJ2-7|TRBD1|NA|TRBV12-3/TRBV12-4
CASSRGRDREQYF
TGTGCCAGCAGCAGAGGTCGGGACAGGGAGCAGTACTTC
>11|TRBJ2-5|NA|NA|TRBV25-1
CASSVRETQYF
TGTGCCAGCAGTGTGCGGGAGACCCAGTACTTC
>15|TRBJ2-3|NA|NA|TRBV5-1
CASSYGRSGTDTQYF
TGCGCCAGCAGCTACGGGAGATCGGGCACAGATACGCAGTATTTT
>13|TRBJ2-5|NA|NA|TRBV11-2
CASAKGNQETQYF
TGTGCCAGCGCGAAGGGGAACCAAGAGACCCAGTACTTC
>14|TRBJ1-2|NA|NA|TRBV7-9
CASSLARSREGYTF
TGTGCCAGCAGCTTAGCGCGATCCCGAGAGGGCTACACCTTC
>13|TRBJ2-3|TRBD1|NA|TRBV24-1
CATGGQGVDTQYF
TGTGCCACCGGCGGACAGGGGGTAGATACGCAGTATTTT
>14|TRBJ1-5|TRBD1|NA|TRBV5-1
CASSSGQGNQPQHF
TGCGCCAGCAGCTCTGGACAGGGTAACCAGCCCCAGCATTTT
>16|TRBJ1-6|TRBD1|NA|TRBV5-4
CASSSGQGVGNSPLHF
TGTGCCAGCAGCTCAGGACAGGGCGTAGGTAATTCACCCCTCCACTTT
>17|TRBJ1-6|NA|NA|TRBV13
CASRYRDTDEYNSPLHF
TGTGCCAGCCGCTACCGGGACACCGACGAATATAATTCACCCCTCCACTTT
>15|TRBJ1-2|NA|NA|TRBV7-2
CASSLDSGGARGYTF
TGTGCCAGCAGCCTAGATTCGGGGGGAGCACGCGGCTACACCTTC
>16|TRBJ1-6|NA|NA|TRBV2
CASRPGQLPSNSPLHF
TGTGCCAGCAGACCCGGACAGCTACCCTCTAATTCACCCCTCCACTTT
>13|TRBJ1-3|NA|once|TRBV30
CAWSVGAGNTIYF
TGTGCCTGGAGTGTTGGGGCCGGAAACACCATATATTTT
>15|TRBJ1-4|TRBD1|NA|TRBV30
CAWIPKEGAGEKLFF
TGTGCCTGGATCCCCAAGGAGGGGGCAGGGGAAAAACTGTTTTTT
>15|TRBJ2-5|TRBD2|NA|TRBV27
CASSLSSGGVETQYF
TGTGCCAGCAGCTTATCGTCGGGGGGGGTTGAGACCCAGTACTTC
>18|TRBJ1-3|NA|once|TRBV7-6
CASSATRGGRISGNTIYF
TGTGCCAGCAGCGCTACGAGAGGAGGGAGGATCTCTGGAAACACCATATATTTT
>14|TRBJ1-5|NA|NA|TRBV7-2
CASSLVGGEEPQHF
TGTGCCAGCAGCTTAGTGGGAGGGGAGGAGCCCCAGCATTTT
>14|TRBJ2-7|TRBD1|once|TRBV19
CASSFRQGYYEQYF
TGTGCCAGTAGTTTCCGACAGGGCTACTACGAGCAGTACTTC
>13|TRBJ2-2|NA|NA|TRBV4-2
CASSQGSTGELFF
TGTGCCAGCAGCCAGGGGAGCACCGGGGAGCTGTTTTTT
>15|TRBJ1-2|NA|NA|TRBV5-1
CASAEVEGGNYGYTF
TGCGCCAGCGCAGAAGTAGAAGGAGGCAACTATGGCTACACCTTC
>15|TRBJ1-5|NA|NA|TRBV6-5
CASRFSGISNQPQHF
TGTGCCAGCAGGTTTTCAGGTATAAGCAATCAGCCCCAGCATTTT
>16|TRBJ2-3|TRBD1|few|TRBV4-1
CASSHTTGVGTDTQYF
TGCGCCAGCAGCCATACGACAGGGGTCGGCACAGATACGCAGTATTTT
>14|TRBJ2-5|NA|NA|TRBV7-9
CASSPPRAGETQYF
TGTGCCAGCAGCCCCCCCCGGGCGGGGGAGACCCAGTACTTC
>15|TRBJ1-6|NA|NA|TRBV28
CASSLSGGNNSPLHF
TGTGCCAGCAGTTTATCCGGGGGGAATAATTCACCCCTCCACTTT
>15|TRBJ2-1|TRBD2|NA|TRBV7-8
CASRRTSGRASEQFF
TGTGCCAGCAGGCGGACTAGCGGGAGGGCCTCTGAGCAGTTCTTC
>15|TRBJ2-3|TRBD2|NA|TRBV28
CASSLETSGTDTQYF
TGTGCCAGCAGTTTGGAGACTAGCGGCACAGATACGCAGTATTTT
>11|TRBJ1-1|NA|few|TRBV12-3/TRBV12-4
CASSLFAEAFF
TGTGCCAGCAGTTTGTTCGCTGAAGCTTTCTTT
>16|TRBJ1-1|NA|NA|TRBV11-2
CASSPVRGTLNTEAFF
TGTGCCAGCAGCCCGGTCCGGGGGACCTTGAACACTGAAGCTTTCTTT
>16|TRBJ2-6|NA|NA|TRBV5-4
CASSLGRDSGANVLTF
TGTGCCAGCAGCTTGGGGAGGGACTCTGGGGCCAACGTCCTGACTTTC
>12|TRBJ1-4|NA|NA|TRBV29-1
CSVGRWNEKLFF
TGCAGCGTCGGTCGGTGGAATGAAAAACTGTTTTTT
>15|TRBJ1-1|NA|NA|TRBV19
CASSMGGARNTEAFF
TGTGCCAGTAGTATGGGCGGGGCCAGGAACACTGAAGCTTTCTTT
>14|TRBJ2-5|NA|few|TRBV5-1
CASSLGPAQETQYF
TGCGCCAGCAGCTTGGGGCCCGCCCAAGAGACCCAGTACTTC
>15|TRBJ2-7|TRBD1|NA|TRBV7-8
CASSFPRQGVGEQYF
TGTGCCAGCAGCTTCCCCCGACAGGGTGTGGGCGAGCAGTACTTC
>13|TRBJ1-5|NA|NA|TRBV2
CASNKEDNQPQHF
TGTGCCAGCAACAAGGAGGACAATCAGCCCCAGCATTTT
>14|TRBJ1-1|NA|NA|TRBV28
CASSGGVEDTEAFF
TGTGCCAGCAGTGGAGGGGTAGAGGACACTGAAGCTTTCTTT
>12|TRBJ1-4|TRBD1|once|TRBV7-2
CASSSGGEKLFF
TGTGCCAGCAGCTCAGGGGGTGAAAAACTGTTTTTT
>15|TRBJ2-7|NA|NA|TRBV18
CASSPGETGAYEQYF
TGTGCCAGCTCGCCCGGGGAGACAGGAGCCTACGAGCAGTACTTC
>12|TRBJ1-1|TRBD1|NA|TRBV30
CAWSTGGERAFF
TGTGCCTGGAGTACAGGGGGCGAACGAGCTTTCTTT
>14|TRBJ1-2|NA|NA|TRBV7-9
CASSLVREWFGYTF
TGTGCCAGCAGCTTAGTTAGGGAGTGGTTCGGCTACACCTTC
>13|TRBJ2-5|TRBD1|NA|TRBV6-2/TRBV6-3
CASSRQGWETQYF
TGTGCCAGCAGCAGACAGGGGTGGGAGACCCAGTACTTC
>16|TRBJ2-5|TRBD2|NA|TRBV5-1
CASSLRLAGAGETQYF
TGCGCCAGCAGCTTGAGACTAGCGGGAGCGGGGGAGACCCAGTACTTC
>11|TRBJ1-1|NA|NA|TRBV29-1
CSVVGAAEAFF
TGCAGCGTTGTTGGGGCAGCTGAAGCTTTCTTT
>16|TRBJ2-2|TRBD1|NA|TRBV30
CAWSVPGQDHTGELFF
TGTGCCTGGAGTGTCCCAGGACAGGATCACACCGGGGAGCTGTTTTTT
>16|TRBJ1-1|TRBD1|NA|TRBV5-1
CASSWGDRVWSTEAFF
TGCGCCAGCAGCTGGGGGGACAGGGTCTGGAGCACTGAAGCTTTCTTT
>15|TRBJ1-5|TRBD1|NA|TRBV6-5
CASSYSWTGVQPQHF
TGTGCCAGCAGTTACTCGTGGACAGGGGTCCAGCCCCAGCATTTT
>16|TRBJ2-6|TRBD2|many|TRBV6-5
CASSWTSGTGANVLTF
TGTGCCAGCAGTTGGACTAGCGGGACCGGGGCCAACGTCCTGACTTTC